The 19 T cell receptor beta chains given below trace back to one sample, sequenced in a study of T cell clonality in common variable immunodeficiency. The protocol was immunoSEQ multiplex PCR, while the TCRdb copy is restricted to in-frame clones and leaves out a portion. The repertoire consists of around 57,000 clones, none detected only once. Sequences were obtained from peripheral blood mononuclear cells. All receptors come from a person between 18 and 75 years old in good health.

This clone was seen many times. The missing CDR3 end, 3 residues past where the read stops, is filled in from the germline J gene. The gene calls are TRBV24-1 and TRBJ2-1; 12 nucleotides line up with TRBD2. Per germline, CDR1 KGHDR and CDR2 SFDVKD. The CDR3 covers 15 residues. The trim removed 9 bases at V and 8 bases at J, leaving 10 bases unmatched. The chain's CDR3 is CATETRLAGAYEQFF. CDR3 DNA, as far as it was read: TGTGCCACCGAAACTAGACTAGCGGGAGCCTATGAG.

This clone was recorded at least ten times. The read gets to within 3 residues of the CDR3 end, and the germline J gene fills in the rest. The rearrangement links TRBV5-4 to TRBJ2-7; 9 bases line up with TRBD2. The CDR3 runs 15 residues. V gave up 1 base and J gave up 5 bases; unmatched junction bases: 7. Germline CDR1 is SGHNT and CDR2 is YYREEE (reference sequence). CDR3 in amino acids: CASSLLAGDPHEQYF. The sequenced part of the CDR3 DNA is TGTGCCAGCAGCTTGTTAGCGGGAGACCCACACGAG.

Many counts were recorded for this clone. CDR3 region: CASSPASGDNQPQHF. The CDR3 DNA, read in part, is TGTGCCAGCTCACCCGCCTCGGGGGACAATCAGCCC. The genes are TRBV18 and TRBJ1-5, with D possibly being TRBD1 (5 bases). The CDR3 goes on 3 residues after the read ends, and that part is filled in from the germline J gene. Germline V CDR1 and CDR2: KGHSH, LQKENI. This CDR3 has 15 amino acids. The germline V and J ends were trimmed by 3 bases and 3 bases, with 12 bases remaining between them.

Only a few counts were recorded for this clone. A much larger clone is a single base away; this may be a read error. The read terminates 3 residues before the CDR3 end, so the remaining end is supplied by the germline J gene. The chain couples TRBV30 to TRBJ2-5, with TRBD2 matching 10 bases. The CDR3 runs 17 residues. The V gene's germline CDR1 is GTSNPN and CDR2 SVGIG (reference sequence). The J segment lost 5 bases and the V segment lost 4 bases, leaving 16 bases of the junction unmatched. The chain's CDR3 is CAWIRLAGLQGGETQYF. Incomplete CDR3 DNA: TGTGCCTGGATTAGACTAGCGGGCCTTCAAGGGGGGGAGACC.

Ten or more counts support this clone. The CDR3 extends 3 residues past the end of the read, so its final part is completed from the germline J gene. The J gene is TRBJ2-4, the V gene TRBV6-2 or TRBV6-3, with no clear D. CDR1 and CDR2 from the germline V gene are MNHEY and SVGEGT. The CDR3 totals 14 residues. The covered CDR3 bases are TGTGCCAGCAGTTACACCACCGTAGCCCAGAGT. Translated: CASSYTTVAQS. The complete CDR3 reads CASSYTTVAQSQYF.

This clone has ten or more counts. The observed sequence ends 3 residues before the CDR3 terminus, with the missing tail filled in from the germline J gene. This chain links TRBV19 with TRBJ1-5; 7 nucleotides agree with TRBD1. V lost 9 bases to trimming and J lost 2 bases; unmatched junction nucleotides: 13. Germline CDR1 LNHDA, CDR2 SQIVND (reference sequence). This CDR3 is 16 amino acids long. The part of the CDR3 DNA that was read is TGTGCCAGCGGACGACAGGGTAGGGTCGGCAATCAGCCC. Protein: CASGRQGRVGNQP. The complete CDR3 protein is CASGRQGRVGNQPQHF.

This clone was found many times. The CDR3 extends 3 residues past the end of the read, so its final part is completed from the germline J gene. The gene calls are TRBV30 and TRBJ1-2, with a possible D match to TRBD1 (5 bases). The V end lost 8 bases, the J end lost 6 bases, and 16 bases lay between the germline ends. This CDR3 spans 12 amino acids. CDR1 GTSNPN and CDR2 SVGIG come from the germline V gene (reference sequence). CDR3 sequence reads: CAPGEFVDGYTF. The covered CDR3 bases are TGTGCCCCGGGGGAGTTTGTGGATGGC. Supplemented by reference TRBV30 and TRBJ1-2, the full variable domain reads SQTIHQWPATLVQPVGSPLSLECTVEGTSNPNLYWYRQAAGRGLQLLFYSVGIGQISSEVPQNLSASRPQDRQFILSSKKLLLSDSGFYLCAPGEFVDGYTFGSGTRLTVV.

At least ten counts were recorded for this clone. The DNA ends 3 residues before the CDR3 does, and the rest of the CDR3 is filled in from the germline J gene. The chain combines TRBV20-1 with TRBJ1-2; 8 positions match TRBD1. The length of the CDR3 is 12 residues. J was trimmed by 5 bases and V by 5 bases; bases with no gene match: 4. The germline gives CDR1 DFQATT, CDR2 SNEGSKA (reference sequence). CDR3 DNA (partial): TGCAGTGCTTTACAGGGGGATTATGGC. This gives the protein CSALQGDYG. The complete CDR3 reads CSALQGDYGYTF.

In this sample, this clone turned up many times. The CDR3 extends 3 residues past the end of the read, so its final part is completed from the germline J gene. J is TRBJ2-2 and V is TRBV30; the match to TRBD2 covers 8 bases. This CDR3 is 15 amino acids long. Germline CDR1 GTSNPN, CDR2 SVGIG (reference sequence). V shed 2 bases and J 5 bases; nucleotides not matched to a gene: 7. CDR3 residues: CAWSKRSGRTGELFF. CDR3 bases read: TGTGCCTGGAGTAAAAGAAGCGGGAGAACCGGGGAG.

In its sample, this clone was seen many times. The CDR3 extends 3 residues past the end of the read, so its final part is completed from the germline J gene. This rearrangement joins TRBV11-3 to TRBJ1-1, with D uncertain. Deletions cut 6 bases from V and 1 base from J, with 12 bases between. Germline V gene sequence: CDR1 SGHNT, CDR2 YENEEA. The CDR3 has 14 amino acids. The CDR3 sequence: CASSNGGWNTEAFF. CDR3 DNA, as far as it was read: TGTGCCAGCAGTAACGGAGGGTGGAACACTGAA.

This clone occurred many times. The read comes to an end 3 residues before the CDR3 does, leaving the germline J gene to fill in the end. The chain is built from TRBV15 and TRBJ2-7; a possible D gene is TRBD1 (7 bases). The CDR3 is 15 amino acids. Germline assignment: CDR1 LNHNV and CDR2 YYDKDF (reference sequence). V lost 2 bases and J lost 3, with 14 bases in between. The part of the CDR3 DNA that was read is TGTGCCACCAGCAGACCCAACAGGGGACTCTACGAG. Translation: CATSRPNRGLYE. The entire CDR3 protein is CATSRPNRGLYEQYF.

Many counts were recorded for this clone. CDR3 DNA (partial): TGCAGTGCACGTCCGATAGGAGGGGCCTACGAG. Protein product: CSARPIGGAYE. Given in full, the CDR3 is CSARPIGGAYEQYF. This chain links TRBV20-1 with TRBJ2-7; D possibly corresponds to TRBD2 (6 bases). The CDR3 end is not reached by the read, which stops 3 residues before it; the germline J gene fills it in. The V gene lost 6 bases and the J gene lost 2 bases, with 17 bases spanning the gap. From germline, CDR1 is DFQATT and CDR2 SNEGSKA (reference sequence). The CDR3 length is 14 residues.

The table lists this clone with many counts. Read sequence stops 3 residues before the CDR3 end, and the germline J gene provides the missing end. V is TRBV5-1 and J is TRBJ2-3; a weak D match, TRBD2 (5 bases). This CDR3 has 15 residues. Trimming stripped 0 bases from V and 0 bases from J, with 8 bases between. CDR1 and CDR2 (germline): SGHRS, YFSETQ. The CDR3 DNA, read in part, is TGCGCCAGCAGCTTGGTTCGGACTAGCACAGATACG. This sequence encodes CASSLVRTSTDT. The full-length CDR3 reads as CASSLVRTSTDTQYF.

In this sample, this clone turned up many times. The read ends 3 residues shy of where the CDR3 ends; the end is completed using the germline J gene. The rearrangement links TRBV5-6 to TRBJ2-3; 7 bases match TRBD1. CDR1 SGHDT and CDR2 YYEEEE come from the germline V gene. J was trimmed by 6 bases and V by 4 bases; bases with no gene match: 8. The CDR3 is 14 amino acids. CDR3 sequence reads: CASSQGVYLDTQYF. The covered CDR3 bases are TGTGCCAGCAGCCAGGGGGTATACCTGGATACG.

This clone was observed many times. The read terminates 3 residues ahead of where the CDR3 ends, so the germline J gene completes it. This rearrangement joins TRBV19 to TRBJ2-7; TRBD2 agrees at 9 bases. The ends lost 6 bases at V and 3 bases at J; junction bases unmatched: 12. The CDR3 sequence is 16 residues long. CDR1 and CDR2 (germline): LNHDA, SQIVND (reference sequence). The CDR3 DNA, read in part, is TGTGCCAGTAGCCTCCTTGGCGGGAGGGGGAACTACGAG. As protein: CASSLLGGRGNYE. The whole CDR3 reads CASSLLGGRGNYEQYF.

This clone has at least ten counts. The observed sequence ends 3 residues before the CDR3 terminus, with the missing tail filled in from the germline J gene. The chain couples TRBV5-1 to TRBJ2-7, with TRBD2 matching over 9 bases. CDR3 length equals 16 residues. With V trimmed by 4 bases and J by 0 bases, 8 bases remained unmatched. Germline loops: CDR1 SGHRS, CDR2 YFSETQ. CDR3 bases read: TGCGCCAGCAGCCCTGTTATGACTAGCGGCTCCTACGAG. Translated: CASSPVMTSGSYE. The full CDR3 is CASSPVMTSGSYEQYF. The full variable domain, completed using reference TRBV5-1 and TRBJ2-7, is KAGVTQTPRYLIKTRGQQVTLSCSPISGHRSVSWYQQTPGQGLQFLFEYFSETQRNKGNFPGRFSGRQFSNSRSEMNVSTLELGDSALYLCASSPVMTSGSYEQYFGPGTRLTVT.

In this sample, this clone turned up many times. The DNA ends 3 residues before the CDR3 does, and the rest of the CDR3 is filled in from the germline J gene. The chain combines TRBV7-8 with TRBJ2-1; 9 bases fit TRBD2. The CDR3 is 17 amino acids. CDR1 SGHVS and CDR2 FQNEAQ come from the germline V gene. V gave up 3 bases and J gave up 6 bases; unmatched junction bases: 12. The CDR3 bases that were read are TGTGCCAGCAGCTTGTTCCTAGCGGGGACCTCGGGCAATGAG. Translating gives CASSLFLAGTSGNE. The CDR3 in full is CASSLFLAGTSGNEQFF.

Many counts were recorded for this clone. The read terminates 3 residues ahead of where the CDR3 ends, so the germline J gene completes it. The chain employs TRBV28 and TRBJ2-4; possibly TRBD1 for D (6 bases). The V gene's germline CDR1 is MDHEN and CDR2 SYDVKM. The CDR3 totals 15 residues. Between the trimmed V and J ends, which lost 4 bases and 8 bases, there was a span of 18 bases. The CDR3 here is CASSYQGSGADIQYF. The sequenced CDR3 bases are TGTGCCAGCAGTTATCAGGGGTCCGGGGCGGACATT.

This clone was counted a few times. With the read ending 3 residues before the CDR3 end, the germline J gene is used to fill in that end. The chain combines TRBV18 with TRBJ2-3; the match to TRBD1 covers 9 bases. The CDR3 runs 16 residues. Germline loops: CDR1 KGHSH, CDR2 LQKENI. CDR3 region: CASSPRDRATEETQYF. The part of the CDR3 DNA that was read is TGTGCCAGCTCACCACGGGACAGGGCGACGGAAGAGACG.